These 4 T cell receptor beta chains were all obtained from the same sample, sequenced in a study of T cells in Graves' hyperthyroidism and ophthalmopathy. It was RNA transcripts that yielded the amplified TCR beta CDR3 regions. HTBI primers were the set used in a first-round RT-PCR of the TCR CDR3. TCRdb reanalysed the multiplex PCR reads using MiXCR and keeps one entry per CDR3 protein. The sample contains hundreds of thousands of distinct CDR3 sequences, around 46% of which appear only once. Sequenced: peripheral blood or thyroid tissue (not recorded which). The source of these receptors is a woman aged 18-29 years with Graves' hyperthyroidism.

This clonotype was detected ten times or more. The chain carries TRBV10-3 and TRBJ1-1; D uncertain. Germline-derived CDR1 and CDR2 are ENHRY and SYGVKD. This CDR3 has 14 amino acids. V lost 2 bases to trimming and J lost 0 bases, with 7 bases between them. The CDR3 spells CAISEPDMNTEAFF. CDR3 sequence (DNA): TGTGCCATCAGTGAGCCAGACATGAACACTGAAGCTTTCTTT.

This clonotype was detected only a few times. The V and J genes are TRBV7-8 and TRBJ1-5; D not resolved. Germline V gene data show CDR1 as SGHVS and CDR2 as FQNEAQ. V was pared by 1 base and J by 1 base, with 8 bases between. The CDR3 length is 15 residues. The DNA for the CDR3 is TGTGCCAGCAGCTTAGGGGATACGAGCAATCAGCCCCAGCATTTT. It is translated as CASSLGDTSNQPQHF.

V usage is TRBV9 and J usage is TRBJ1-2, with 9 bases lining up with TRBD1. The V gene's germline CDR1 is SGDLS and CDR2 YYNGEE. The CDR3 is 14 residues long. Trimming cost V 3 bases and J 6 bases; bases outside gene matches: 6. Written as DNA, the CDR3 is TGTGCCAGCAGCGACGACAGGGGGTTGCATGGCTACACCTTC. Protein product: CASSDDRGLHGYTF.

A single count supports this clonotype. This chain connects TRBV29-1 to TRBJ2-7; no clear D. Germline V CDR1 and CDR2: SQVTM, ANQGSEA. Trimming took off 8 bases at V and 2 bases at J, with 10 bases between the two ends. The CDR3 consists of 11 residues. CDR3 sequence (DNA): TGCAGCACCGGAGATACCTACGAGCAGTACTTC. Translation gives CSTGDTYEQYF.